The 19 T cell receptor beta chains below come from one sample, sequenced in a study of CD8 T cells in ankylosing spondylitis. MiXCR, applied by TCRdb to the 5' RACE reads, yields one record per CDR3 protein. This table holds 220,000 or so distinct CDR3 sequences, roughly a tenth found once. Source material: blood, either unsorted or a sorted T cell fraction (not recorded which). These receptors all come from a male donor with ankylosing spondylitis or in good health (not recorded which).

At least ten counts were recorded for this clonotype. The CDR3 sequence is CASSDGTARSNQPQHF. CDR3 nucleotide sequence: TGTGCCAGCAGCGACGGGACAGCTAGAAGCAATCAGCCCCAGCATTTT. This chain joins TRBV3-1 and TRBJ1-5; 7 bases are a match to TRBD1. V shed 5 bases and J 1 base; nucleotides not matched to a gene: 8. CDR3 length: 16 residues. CDR1 and CDR2 (germline): LGHDT, YNNKEL (reference sequence).

This clonotype was seen ten or more times. The CDR3 loop is CASSYLGRRTEAFF. For the CDR3, the DNA is TGTGCCAGCAGTTACCTGGGTCGACGCACTGAAGCTTTCTTT. This rearrangement joins TRBV6-5 to TRBJ1-1; unclear D gene. Trimming took off 2 bases at V and 4 bases at J, with 11 bases between the two ends. The germline V gene encodes CDR1 MNHEY and CDR2 SVGAGI. The CDR3 consists of 14 residues.

This clonotype was detected many times. V and J are TRBV12-3 or TRBV12-4 and TRBJ2-3; D remains unclear. Trimming stripped 6 bases from V and 2 bases from J, with 15 bases between. CDR3 length: 15 residues. CDR3 bases: TGTGCCAGCAGGCCAAACCTAGTATTCACAGATACGCAGTATTTT. This gives the protein CASRPNLVFTDTQYF.

This clonotype was detected ten times or more. The chain couples TRBV20-1 to TRBJ2-4; TRBD1 is a possible D gene (6 bases). The CDR3 sequence is 11 residues long. CDR1 DFQATT and CDR2 SNEGSKA come from the germline V gene (reference sequence). Trimming removed 7 bases at V and 7 bases at J, with 11 bases between. CDR3 bases: TGCAGTGTTAGGGGGATGAACATTCAGTACTTC. Translating gives CSVRGMNIQYF.

The chain combines TRBV13 with TRBJ1-6; D is unclear. CDR1 PRHDT and CDR2 FYEKMQ come from the germline V gene (reference sequence). The CDR3 has 12 amino acids. V lost 5 bases and J lost 7, with 6 bases in between. CDR3 residues: CASSAANSPLHF. The CDR3 DNA sequence: TGTGCCAGCAGCGCGGCAAATTCACCCCTCCACTTT.

This clonotype has ten or more counts. This chain links TRBV11-2 with TRBJ2-3; 7 bases line up with TRBD2. The length of the CDR3 is 16 residues. CDR1 and CDR2 (germline): SGHAT, FQNNGV. J lost 2 bases, V lost 5 bases, and 10 bases had no gene match. For the CDR3, the DNA is TGTGCCAGCAGCGCGCGAAGCGGGGCCTACACAGATACGCAGTATTTT. This encodes CASSARSGAYTDTQYF.

This clonotype was recorded many times. The rearrangement uses TRBV12-3 or TRBV12-4 and TRBJ2-5; no definite D call. V was shortened by 6 bases and J by 7 bases, with 12 bases between the two germline ends. This CDR3 has 12 residues. CDR3 in amino acids: CASRPGPSTQYF. CDR3 DNA sequence: TGTGCCAGCAGACCGGGCCCCTCGACCCAGTACTTC.

This clonotype was picked up many times. The genes are TRBV5-1 and TRBJ1-1; D is possibly TRBD1 (6 bases). The CDR3 length is 15 residues. The ends were cut back, 0 bases at V and 6 bases at J, with 15 bases in the middle. The germline CDR1 and CDR2 sequences are SGHRS and YFSETQ. The CDR3 bases are TGCGCCAGCAGCTTGGGAGACAGGACGGGGCCTGAAGCTTTCTTT. Residues: CASSLGDRTGPEAFF.

V is TRBV4-1 and J is TRBJ2-5, with D hard to call. The CDR3 totals 14 residues. Germline V CDR1 and CDR2: MGHRA, YSYEKL. V lost 0 bases to trimming and J lost 1 base, with 6 bases between them. The CDR3 sequence is CASSQDRTQETQYF. CDR3 coding DNA: TGCGCCAGCAGCCAAGATCGGACCCAAGAGACCCAGTACTTC.

This clonotype was observed at least ten times. The V gene is TRBV5-1, the J gene TRBJ2-1; 7 bases line up with TRBD1. Germline CDR1 and CDR2: SGHRS and YFSETQ. V lost 7 bases, J lost 1 base, and 5 bases stayed unmatched. The CDR3 length is 14 residues. CDR3 in DNA: TGCGCCAGCGCCACAGGGGTGTCCTACAATGAGCAGTTCTTC. Amino acid sequence: CASATGVSYNEQFF.

Only a few counts were recorded for this clonotype. The chain carries TRBV5-1 and TRBJ2-1; TRBD1 matches 7 bases. After removal of 0 bases from V and 6 bases from J, the junction contained 6 bases not matched to a gene. Germline loops: CDR1 SGHRS, CDR2 YFSETQ. The CDR3 runs 15 residues. The CDR3 region is CASSLAQPGGNEQFF. The CDR3 DNA reads as TGCGCCAGCAGCTTGGCGCAGCCAGGGGGCAATGAGCAGTTCTTC. The full variable domain, with the rest looked up from reference TRBV5-1 and TRBJ2-1, is KAGVTQTPRYLIKTRGQQVTLSCSPISGHRSVSWYQQTPGQGLQFLFEYFSETQRNKGNFPGRFSGRQFSNSRSEMNVSTLELGDSALYLCASSLAQPGGNEQFFGPGTRLTVL.

This clonotype appeared many times. The chain combines TRBV12-3 or TRBV12-4 with TRBJ2-7, with 10 bases identical to TRBD2. The CDR3 has 13 amino acids. Trimming took 3 bases from V and 5 from J; bases not matched to a gene: 1. The CDR3 is CASSLTSGHEQYF. As DNA, the CDR3 is TGTGCCAGCAGTTTGACTAGCGGGCACGAGCAGTACTTC.

This clonotype was observed at least ten times. The chain employs TRBV20-1 and TRBJ2-3; 9 bases agree with TRBD2. Per the germline V gene, CDR1 is DFQATT and CDR2 is SNEGSKA (reference sequence). V shed 0 bases, J shed 5 bases, and the junction held 12 bases outside the gene matches. The CDR3 contains 17 residues. The CDR3 spells CSARDSGGQSAVDTQYF. The CDR3 nucleotides are TGCAGTGCTAGAGATAGCGGGGGCCAGTCGGCGGTAGATACGCAGTATTTT.

This clonotype was observed at least ten times. In nucleotides, the CDR3 is TGCGCCAGCAGCTTCGGGGAGCGGGGATCACCCCTCCACTTT. This codes for CASSFGERGSPLHF. The V gene is TRBV5-1, the J gene TRBJ1-6, with D unresolved. Germline CDR1 reads SGHRS; CDR2 reads YFSETQ. The CDR3 has 14 amino acids. V lost 2 bases and J lost 10, with 13 bases in between.

The rearrangement joins TRBV6-1 to TRBJ2-7; no clear D. V lost 0 bases, J lost 3 bases, and 12 bases lay in between. CDR3 size: 15 residues. CDR1 is MNHNS, CDR2 SASEGT, per germline. The CDR3 nucleotides read TGTGCCAGCAGTGAAGCGCTAGGCGACCTCTACGAGCAGTACTTC. This gives the protein CASSEALGDLYEQYF.

This clonotype was seen at least ten times. The chain joins TRBV20-1 to TRBJ1-3; D is ambiguous. V was clipped by 3 bases and J by 7 bases, with 19 bases between them. This CDR3 is 15 amino acids long. CDR1 and CDR2 (germline): DFQATT, SNEGSKA (reference sequence). The CDR3 sequence is CSASNPDPSDNTIYF. The CDR3 DNA follows: TGCAGTGCTAGCAATCCGGACCCCTCGGATAACACCATATATTTT.

This clonotype has at least ten counts. The chain uses TRBV20-1 and TRBJ2-1, with 7 bases aligning to TRBD2. The length of the CDR3 is 15 residues. With 4 bases clipped from V and 3 bases from J, the junction kept 9 bases outside the gene matches. Germline assignment: CDR1 DFQATT and CDR2 SNEGSKA (reference sequence). The chain's CDR3 is CSANLMGGGYNEQFF. The CDR3 coding sequence is TGCAGTGCTAACCTTATGGGCGGGGGCTACAATGAGCAGTTCTTC.

This clonotype was observed at least ten times. The J gene is TRBJ2-1, the V gene TRBV3-1; 13 nucleotides agree with TRBD2. The CDR3 extends over 16 amino acids. Per the germline V gene, CDR1 is LGHDT and CDR2 is YNNKEL (reference sequence). V shed 6 bases and J 8 bases; nucleotides not matched to a gene: 10. The CDR3 loop is CASSTSGGAISHEQFF. Here the CDR3 DNA reads TGTGCCAGCAGTACTAGCGGGGGGGCCATTTCCCATGAGCAGTTCTTC.

This clonotype came up many times. This chain connects TRBV5-5 to TRBJ1-4; weak D call: TRBD1 (5 bases). The ends were cut back, 2 bases at V and 5 bases at J, with 13 bases in the middle. CDR1 SGHKS and CDR2 YYEKEE come from the germline V gene (reference sequence). CDR3 length equals 15 residues. CDR3 residues: CASSFIGALNEKLFF. In DNA, the CDR3 is TGTGCCAGCAGCTTCATAGGGGCCTTAAATGAAAAACTGTTTTTT.